The 3 T cell receptor beta chains presented below share a single source sample, sequenced in a study of CD8 T cells in ankylosing spondylitis. Findings and caveats of the study: Ankylosing spondylitis blood appeared to carry a characteristic TCR beta motif of several highly homologous variants.

TCRdb re-called the 5' RACE reads with MiXCR, one entry per CDR3 protein. This table holds around 890,000 distinct CDR3 sequences, about 10% found once. Antigens for these TCRs are unknown. The specimen sequenced was blood, either unsorted or a sorted T cell fraction (not recorded which). The source of these receptors is a male donor with ankylosing spondylitis.

This clonotype showed up just a few times. The chain uses TRBV20-1 and TRBJ1-2, with D unresolved. CDR3 length: 13 residues. Trimming shortened V by 1 base and J by 6 bases, and 12 bases separated the two germline ends. The germline V gene encodes CDR1 DFQATT and CDR2 SNEGSKA (reference sequence). The CDR3 region has the DNA TGCAGTGCTAGAGCCGCCGGGAGGGATGGCTACACCTTC. This encodes CSARAAGRDGYTF.

This clonotype was observed a few times. The chain is built from TRBV24-1 and TRBJ2-5; D unresolved. V dropped 8 bases and J dropped 3 bases, with 9 bases sitting between them. Germline CDR1 and CDR2: KGHDR and SFDVKD. The length of the CDR3 is 12 residues. CDR3 protein: CATNQNEETQYF. DNA of the CDR3: TGTGCCACCAACCAGAATGAAGAGACCCAGTACTTC.

This clonotype was picked up many times. The V call is TRBV18, the J call TRBJ1-1, with a weak D call TRBD1 (5 bases). V lost 3 bases and J lost 10, with 21 bases in between. The germline CDR1 and CDR2 sequences are KGHSH and LQKENI. The CDR3 covers 15 residues. CDR3 in amino acids: CASSPSGSLSPGAFF. In DNA form, the CDR3 reads TGTGCCAGCTCACCTTCAGGGTCCTTAAGCCCGGGAGCTTTCTTT.